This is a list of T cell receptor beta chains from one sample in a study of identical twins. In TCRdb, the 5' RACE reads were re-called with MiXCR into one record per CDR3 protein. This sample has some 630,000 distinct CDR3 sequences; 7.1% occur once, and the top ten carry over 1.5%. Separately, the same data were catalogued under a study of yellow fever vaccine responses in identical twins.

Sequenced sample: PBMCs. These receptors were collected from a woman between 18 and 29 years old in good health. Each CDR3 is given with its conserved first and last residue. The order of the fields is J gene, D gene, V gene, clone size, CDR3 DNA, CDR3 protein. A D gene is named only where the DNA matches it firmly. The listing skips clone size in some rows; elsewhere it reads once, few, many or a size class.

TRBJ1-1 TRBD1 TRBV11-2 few TGTGCCAGCAGCTTACGGGACAGGGGTTTGGGAACTGAAGCTTTCTTT CASSLRDRGLGTEAFF
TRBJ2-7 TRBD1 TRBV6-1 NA TGTGCCAGCAGTCGGGGACAGGGGCCCTACGAGCAGTACTTC CASSRGQGPYEQYF
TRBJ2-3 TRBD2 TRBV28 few TGTGCCAGCAGTACCGGGACTAGGATAGATACGCAGTATTTT CASSTGTRIDTQYF
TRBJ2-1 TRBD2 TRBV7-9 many TGTGCCGGAACTAGCGGGAGGTCCTCCTACAATGAGCAGTTCTTC CAGTSGRSSYNEQFF
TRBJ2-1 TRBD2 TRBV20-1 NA TGCAGTGCTAGAGGTCCGGTACTAGCGAACAATGAGCAGTTCTTC CSARGPVLANNEQFF
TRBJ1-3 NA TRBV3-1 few TGTGCCAGCAGCCAAGAGAGGATTTATAGCTCTGGAAACACCATATATTTT CASSQERIYSSGNTIYF
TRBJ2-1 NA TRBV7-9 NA TGTGCCAGCAGCCCAAGCGTCGTCTCCTACAATGAGCAGTTCTTC CASSPSVVSYNEQFF
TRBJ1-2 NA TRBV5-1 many TGCGCCAGCAGCGGCGGTCGGAGTTCGTATGGCTACACCTTC CASSGGRSSYGYTF
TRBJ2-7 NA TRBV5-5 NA TGTGCCAGCAGCTTGGGGACCTCCCTGGGGGAGCAGTACTTC CASSLGTSLGEQYF
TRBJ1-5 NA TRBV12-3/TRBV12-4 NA TGTGCCAGCAGTTACCTGGGTGGGGTTGTCAGCAATCAGCCCCAGCATTTT CASSYLGGVVSNQPQHF
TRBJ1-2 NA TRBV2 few TGTGCCAGCAGTGAAGCAGGGCTGGACTATGGCTACACCTTC CASSEAGLDYGYTF
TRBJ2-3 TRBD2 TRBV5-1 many TGCGCCAGCAGCTTATACCCGGGACTAGCTACAGTAGTAAGCACAGATACGCAGTATTTT CASSLYPGLATVVSTDTQYF
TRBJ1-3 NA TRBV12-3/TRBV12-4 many TGTGCCAGCAGGAGGGGGAACACCATATATTTT CASRRGNTIYF
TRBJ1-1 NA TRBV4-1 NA TGCGCCAGCAGCCAAGACGGGGAAGGTGGCACTGAAGCTTTCTTT CASSQDGEGGTEAFF
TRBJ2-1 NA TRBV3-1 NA TGTGCCAGCAGCCAAGGACTAGGACGATACAATGAGCAGTTCTTC CASSQGLGRYNEQFF
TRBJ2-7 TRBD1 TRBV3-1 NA TGTGCCAGCAGCACCCTCATCAGCTCGGGACAGGACTACGAGCAGTACTTC CASSTLISSGQDYEQYF
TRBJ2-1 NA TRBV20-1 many TGCAGTGCTAGAGTCCGGTCTTTAAGCTCCTACAATGAGCAGTTCTTC CSARVRSLSSYNEQFF
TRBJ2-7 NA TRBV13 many TGTGCCAGCAGTCCCTCTGGGACAATCGAAGAGCAGTACTTC CASSPSGTIEEQYF
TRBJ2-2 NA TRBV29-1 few TGCAGCGTTGAAGACAGTCGGGACACCGGGGAGCTGTTTTTT CSVEDSRDTGELFF
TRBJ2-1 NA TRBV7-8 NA TGTGCCAGCAGCTTATATGGGATGGGGGTCAGGTCCTACAATGAGCAGTTCTTC CASSLYGMGVRSYNEQFF
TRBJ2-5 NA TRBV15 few TGTGCCACCAGCAGGGGCGACAGGAGGGACCAAGAGACCCAGTACTTC CATSRGDRRDQETQYF
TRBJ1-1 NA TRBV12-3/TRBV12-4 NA TGTGCCAGCACCCCAGGTACCGCTGAAGCTTTCTTT CASTPGTAEAFF
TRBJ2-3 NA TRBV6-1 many TGTGCCAGCAGTGATACTCAGGGGGGAGCGGATACGCAGTATTTT CASSDTQGGADTQYF
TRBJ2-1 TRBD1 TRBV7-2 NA TGTGCCAGCAGCTCTATTAAGAAGGGACAGTTCTACAATGAGCAGTTCTTC CASSSIKKGQFYNEQFF
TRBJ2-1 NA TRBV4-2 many TGTGCCAGCAGCCAAGAGGGGATAATTGAACTAGCTCCTCCTTACAATGAGCAGTTCTTC CASSQEGIIELAPPYNEQFF
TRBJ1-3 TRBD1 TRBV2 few TGTGCCAGCAGCGAAACAGGGGGGAGATTATATTTT CASSETGGRLYF
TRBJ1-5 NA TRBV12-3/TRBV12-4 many TGTGCCAGCAGTTTAGCCCTGCGGGGGAGCAATCAGCCCCAGCATTTT CASSLALRGSNQPQHF
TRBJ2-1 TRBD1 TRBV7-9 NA TGTGCCAGCACAATACCGGGACAGGGGATTCCTGAGCAGTTCTTC CASTIPGQGIPEQFF
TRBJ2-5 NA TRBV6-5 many TGTGCCAGCAGTTCCACTAAGGGGATCCAAGAGACCCAGTACTTC CASSSTKGIQETQYF
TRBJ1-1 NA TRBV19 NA TGTGCCAGTATGGAGGGGTGGGACACTGAAGCTTTCTTT CASMEGWDTEAFF
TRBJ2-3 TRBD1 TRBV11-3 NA TGTGCCAGCAGCTTACTGCAGGGGGCTTATGATACGCAGTATTTT CASSLLQGAYDTQYF
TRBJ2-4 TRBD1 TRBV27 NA TGTGCCAGCAGTGCCGCAGGGGGCGCCCCGAACATTCAGTACTTC CASSAAGGAPNIQYF
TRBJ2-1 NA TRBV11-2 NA TGTGCCAGCAGCCCCCAAGGCGGCTACAATGAGCAGTTCTTC CASSPQGGYNEQFF
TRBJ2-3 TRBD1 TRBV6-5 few TGTGCCAGCAGTCACCTGGGGACAGGGCTTAACACAGATACGCAGTATTTT CASSHLGTGLNTDTQYF
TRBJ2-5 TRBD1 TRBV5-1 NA TGCGCCAGCAGCTTGACTTGGATAACCGGGACAGTGTACTTC CASSLTWITGTVYF
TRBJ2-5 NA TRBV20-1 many TGCAGTGCCCAAGAGTCACAAGAGACCCAGTACTTC CSAQESQETQYF
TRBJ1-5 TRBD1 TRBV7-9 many TGTGCCAGCAGCTTATCGGGACAGCACAATCAGCCCCAGCATTTT CASSLSGQHNQPQHF
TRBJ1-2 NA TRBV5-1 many TGCGCCAGCAGTCCACTCCCCTCGGACTATGGCTACACCTTC CASSPLPSDYGYTF
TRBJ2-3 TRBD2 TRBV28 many TGTGCCACCCAGGGACTAGCGGGGCCTCTTCGCACAGATACGCAGTATTTT CATQGLAGPLRTDTQYF
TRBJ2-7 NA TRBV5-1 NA TGCGCCAGCAGCTTGCCGGAAACTTCCTACGAGCAGTACTTC CASSLPETSYEQYF
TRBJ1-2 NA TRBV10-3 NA TGTGCCATCAGTGATGACAGAAACTATGGCTACACCTTC CAISDDRNYGYTF
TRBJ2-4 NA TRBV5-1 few TGCGCCAGCAGCTTGTCCGGCCAGGGGAACATTCAGTACTTC CASSLSGQGNIQYF
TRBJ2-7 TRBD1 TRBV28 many TGTGCCAGCAGCGACAGGGGGCCCTACGAGCAGTACTTC CASSDRGPYEQYF
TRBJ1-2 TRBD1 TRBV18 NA TGTGCCAGCTCACCGGATCAGGGGGAACTCTATGGCTACACCTTC CASSPDQGELYGYTF
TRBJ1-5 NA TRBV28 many TGTGCCAGCAACCCCTCCGTTGTTGGCAATCAGCCCCAGCATTTT CASNPSVVGNQPQHF
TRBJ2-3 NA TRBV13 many TGTGCCAGCAGCCTCGGGGCGGGAAATACGCAGTATTTT CASSLGAGNTQYF
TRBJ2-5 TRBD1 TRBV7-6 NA TGTGCCAGCAGCGTACAGGGGACGGCGGAGACCCAGTACTTC CASSVQGTAETQYF
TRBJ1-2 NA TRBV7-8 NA TGTGCCAGCACCATGGGCCGCGATGGCTACACCTTC CASTMGRDGYTF
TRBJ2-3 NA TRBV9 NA TGTGCCAGCAGCGTAGCCGAACTGGGGGGTCCAGATACGCAGTATTTT CASSVAELGGPDTQYF
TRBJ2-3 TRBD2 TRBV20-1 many TGCAGTGCTATTGCGTACGGGAGGGCAGATACGCAGTATTTT CSAIAYGRADTQYF